This T cell receptor beta chain is from a study of blood T cells in healthy people across ages. Study results and limitations: Estimated diversity that came from one million T cells was considered an underestimate.

A second roughly 6 to 11 cycle PCR used barcoded and J-beta primers. Each CDR3 protein gets one entry after TCRdb re-called the 5' RACE reads with MiXCR. The profile shows more than 700,000 distinct CDR3 sequences, 46% of them singletons. The CDR3 length is 17 residues. Germline assignment: CDR1 SGHTA and CDR2 FQGNSA. In regard to this clonotype: The antigen is undetermined. Since a much larger clone is just one base distant, this may be a read error.

The chain uses TRBV7-2 and TRBJ2-2, with D possibly being TRBD2 (5 bases). The sample was blood. This clonotype was obtained from an elderly man in good health. Here the CDR3 reads CACSLGGGFSNTGELFF. The CDR3 nucleotides read TGTGCCTGCAGCTTAGGAGGCGGTTTCTCGAACACCGGGGAGCTGTTTTTT.